The 2 T cell receptor beta chains below all came from one sample that was sequenced in a study of blood T cell repertoires in COVID-19. Generated by immunoSEQ multiplex PCR, the TCRdb table keeps only in-frame clones and is missing some. The table lists some 87,000 clones, 70% to 90% of them singletons. The sample was peripheral blood. Source of these receptors: a human donor with COVID-19, enrolled during active disease. The donor label of this sample is uncertain.

The gene calls are TRBV5-4 and TRBJ2-5; 7 bases map to TRBD1. Trimming removed 4 bases from V and 1 base from J; junction bases left unmatched: 4. The germline CDR1 and CDR2 sequences are SGHNT and YYREEE (reference sequence). The CDR3 runs 14 residues. The CDR3 here is CASSPGTAQETQYF. The CDR3 coding sequence is TGTGCCAGCAGCCCCGGGACAGCCCAAGAGACCCAGTACTTC. Full variable domain (remainder filled in from reference TRBV5-4 and TRBJ2-5): ETGVTQSPTHLIKTRGQQVTLRCSSQSGHNTVSWYQQALGQGPQFIFQYYREEENGRGNFPPRFSGLQFPNYSSELNVNALELDDSALYLCASSPGTAQETQYFGPGTRLLVL.

V is TRBV7-2 and J is TRBJ1-2; 8 bases agree with TRBD1. With V trimmed by 5 bases and J by 4 bases, 6 bases remained unmatched. The CDR3 is made up of 14 amino acids. Germline CDR1 SGHTA, CDR2 FQGNSA. The CDR3 region is CASSPGQGIYGYTF. The CDR3 nucleotides are TGTGCCAGCAGCCCCGGACAGGGCATCTATGGCTACACCTTC.